This T cell receptor beta chain was recorded in a study of shared clonotypes between healthy human individuals. Regarding this clone: Its specificity is unknown.

Germline CDR1 MGHRA, CDR2 YSYEKL. Trimming pared 3 bases from V and 2 bases from J, leaving 7 bases between. The CDR3 loop spans 13 amino acids. The protocol was immunoSEQ multiplex PCR, while the TCRdb copy is restricted to in-frame clones and leaves out a portion. The repertoire has around 1.4 million clones, approximately 98.5% of them found once; the top ten carry roughly 0.36%. Study results and caveats: Naive subsets, compared against memory subsets, generally had larger estimated richness values.

Sequenced: naive CD4+ T cells sorted from blood. Regarding subset: CD45RA+ positively selected. This clonotype was obtained from a man in his thirties or forties in good health. The V and J genes are TRBV4-1 and TRBJ2-5; no firm D call. The CDR3 nucleotides are TGCGCCAGCAGCCAGGAAGATCAAGAGACCCAGTACTTC. This sequence encodes CASSQEDQETQYF.